The 32 T cell receptor beta chains below all came from one sample that was sequenced in a study of CD8+ T cells in alopecia areata. The treatment denotes: oral pan-JAK inhibitor, 5-10 mg twice daily. Sequencing used cDNA as its template, made by extracting RNA and reverse transcribing it. The repertoire was sequenced with immunoSEQ multiplex PCR; TCRdb's copy has only in-frame clones and lacks some. The data show some 220,000 clones, about 58% seen once. Sample: CD4+ T cells sorted from blood, taken at week 4, from a patient treated with tofacitinib. These receptors originate from a human donor with alopecia areata.

The J gene is TRBJ2-7, the V gene TRBV12-5, with 7 bases matching TRBD2. V dropped 7 bases and J dropped 4; count of bases not matched to a gene: 7. The germline gives CDR1 LGHNT, CDR2 FRNRAP. The CDR3 is 13 residues long. The CDR3 here is CASAPVGGYEQYF. In nucleotides, the CDR3 is TGTGCTAGTGCCCCGGTCGGGGGGTACGAGCAGTACTTC.

J is TRBJ1-2 and V is TRBV30; D call uncertain. Germline CDR1 and CDR2: GTSNPN and SVGIG (reference sequence). V lost 3 bases to trimming and J lost 2 bases, with 10 bases between them. This CDR3 is built from 13 residues. CDR3 in DNA: TGTGCCTGGAGCCTGGATTCGAACTATGGCTACACCTTC. It is translated as CAWSLDSNYGYTF.

This sequence joins TRBV30 and TRBJ2-1; TRBD1 might be the D (5 bases). The V end lost 0 bases, the J end lost 2 bases, and 11 bases lay between the germline ends. The germline V gene encodes CDR1 GTSNPN and CDR2 SVGIG (reference sequence). This CDR3 contains 15 residues. The CDR3 region has the DNA TGTGCCTGGAGTGTACTCCAGGGCACCTACAATGAGCAGTTCTTC. It yields the protein CAWSVLQGTYNEQFF.

The chain links TRBV25-1 to TRBJ1-5; no clear D gene. V shed 2 bases and J shed 9 bases, with 14 bases lying between them. Germline V gene lookup returns CDR1 MGHDK and CDR2 SYGVNS. This CDR3 is built from 14 residues. CDR3 region: CASSEAGEGRPQHF. In DNA, the CDR3 is TGTGCCAGCAGTGAAGCGGGCGAAGGGCGGCCCCAGCATTTT.

The gene calls are TRBV9 and TRBJ2-5; perhaps TRBD1 as D (5 bases). Per germline, CDR1 SGDLS and CDR2 YYNGEE. The CDR3 is 14 residues long. Trimming left V 2 bases short and J 5 bases short, with 13 bases between. The CDR3 DNA is TGTGCCAGCAGCGTTAGCCAGGGCGGCGAGACCCAGTACTTC. Its translation: CASSVSQGGETQYF. The full variable domain, in which reference TRBV9 and TRBJ2-5 provide the parts outside the CDR3, is DSGVTQTPKHLITATGQRVTLRCSPRSGDLSVYWYQQSLDQGLQFLIQYYNGEERAKGNILERFSAQQFPDLHSELNLSSLELGDSALYFCASSVSQGGETQYFGPGTRLLVL.

This chain uses TRBV9 with TRBJ1-1; no definite D call. V was pared by 0 bases and J by 1 base, with 10 bases between. The CDR3 loop spans 15 amino acids. From germline, CDR1 is SGDLS and CDR2 YYNGEE. CDR3 nucleotide sequence: TGTGCCAGCAGCGTAGTTTCTGCGGCGAACACTGAAGCTTTCTTT. As protein: CASSVVSAANTEAFF.

The CDR3: CSVDGVGRTEAFF. The CDR3 DNA is TGCAGCGTTGATGGGGTGGGGCGTACTGAAGCTTTCTTT. The chain combines TRBV29-1 with TRBJ1-1, with D tentatively TRBD1 (5 bases). The CDR3 sequence is 13 residues long. The germline CDR1 and CDR2 sequences are SQVTM and ANQGSEA. Deletions cut 3 bases from V and 5 bases from J, with 13 bases between.

The genes are TRBV7-2 and TRBJ1-1, with TRBD1 as a possible D gene (5 bases). This CDR3 region has 15 residues. Germline loops: CDR1 SGHTA, CDR2 FQGNSA. Trimming pared 4 bases from V and 5 bases from J, leaving 17 bases between. In DNA, the CDR3 is TGTGCCAGCAGCTCTACCAAGGGGCGGGCGACTGAAGCTTTCTTT. It translates to CASSSTKGRATEAFF.

The chain links TRBV5-4 to TRBJ2-7, with 7 bases that match TRBD1. The ends lost 2 bases at V and 3 bases at J; junction bases unmatched: 2. The CDR3 runs 13 residues. The germline V gene has CDR1 SGHNT and CDR2 YYREEE (reference sequence). CDR3 region: CASSFAGGYEQYF. The DNA of the CDR3 is TGTGCCAGCAGCTTCGCAGGGGGCTACGAGCAGTACTTC.

In its sample, this clone was seen a few times. The chain joins TRBV4-3 to TRBJ2-3; D is uncertain. Germline CDR1 reads LGHNA; CDR2 reads YSLEER. V lost 1 base to trimming and J lost 4 bases, with 15 bases between them. The CDR3 totals 16 residues. CDR3 region: CASSQVTGSEADTQYF. The CDR3 coding sequence is TGCGCCAGCAGCCAAGTTACCGGGTCCGAGGCAGATACGCAGTATTTT.

The genes are TRBV11-1 and TRBJ2-6; TRBD1 matches 9 bases. J gave up 1 base and V 6 bases, and 7 bases lay outside the gene matches. Germline CDR1 reads SGHAT; CDR2 reads FQDESV (reference sequence). The CDR3 totals 17 residues. The CDR3 reads CASRPGQGSSGANVLTF. CDR3 sequence (DNA): TGTGCCAGCAGACCGGGACAGGGAAGTTCTGGGGCCAACGTCCTGACTTTC. Full variable domain (outside the CDR3, taken from reference TRBV11-1 and TRBJ2-6): EAEVAQSPRYKITEKSQAVAFWCDPISGHATLYWYRQILGQGPELLVQFQDESVVDDSQLPKDRFSAERLKGVDSTLKIQPAELGDSAMYLCASRPGQGSSGANVLTFGAGSRLTVL.

The gene calls are TRBV7-2 and TRBJ2-1, with D uncertain. CDR3 size: 11 residues. Trimming stripped 3 bases from V and 5 bases from J, with 2 bases between. Per germline, CDR1 SGHTA and CDR2 FQGNSA. The CDR3 DNA is TGTGCCAGCAGCTTGGACAATGAGCAGTTCTTC. Its protein is CASSLDNEQFF.

As regards this clone: A junction end diverges from the germline sequence, so it may reflect a read error. The genes are TRBV4-2 and TRBJ2-3; TRBD1 matches 8 bases. Germline CDR1 and CDR2: LGHNA and YNFKEQ. The CDR3 spans 13 residues. In nucleotides, the CDR3 is TGTGCCAGCAGCCAGAGTGGGACAGGTACGCAGTATTTT. Its translation: CASSQSGTGTQYF.

V and J are TRBV6-5 and TRBJ1-1; perhaps TRBD1 as D (5 bases). The CDR3 covers 13 residues. The germline gives CDR1 MNHEY, CDR2 SVGAGI. V was trimmed by 7 bases and J by 5 bases, leaving 14 bases between them. CDR3 residues: CASTGTSGTEAFF. Here the CDR3 DNA reads TGTGCCAGCACCGGGACGTCGGGGACTGAAGCTTTCTTT.

This clone was detected a few times. The chain joins TRBV18 to TRBJ2-3, with D unclear. The CDR3 loop spans 14 amino acids. Per the germline V gene, CDR1 is KGHSH and CDR2 is LQKENI. Deletions cut 0 bases from V and 2 bases from J, with 6 bases between. Here the CDR3 reads CASSPPAVTDTQYF. The CDR3 region has the DNA TGTGCCAGCTCACCACCGGCTGTCACAGATACGCAGTATTTT.

The chain carries TRBV27 and TRBJ1-2; 9 nucleotides line up with TRBD1. This CDR3 spans 15 amino acids. V lost 4 bases to trimming and J lost 8 bases; unmatched junction nucleotides: 11. CDR1 and CDR2 from the germline V gene are MNHEY and SMNVEV (reference sequence). The CDR3 loop reads CASSSPIQGAGGYTF. Written as DNA, the CDR3 is TGTGCCAGCAGTTCTCCCATACAGGGGGCTGGCGGCTACACCTTC.

This clone was seen a single time. The chain joins TRBV11-1 to TRBJ2-3; D unclear. Germline V lookup: CDR1 SGHAT, CDR2 FQDESV (reference sequence). V was shortened by 5 bases and J by 2 bases, with 8 bases between the two germline ends. This CDR3 spans 13 amino acids. CDR3 sequence (DNA): TGTGCCAGCAGCCCCCAGGCCACAGATACGCAGTATTTT. This translates into CASSPQATDTQYF.

This chain connects TRBV6-5 to TRBJ1-2; D gene unclear. The V gene lost 4 bases and the J gene lost 3 bases, with 15 bases spanning the gap. This CDR3 contains 15 residues. Germline V CDR1 and CDR2: MNHEY, SVGAGI. The DNA of the CDR3 is TGTGCCAGCAGTTTTAGTTGGACGGCCGACTATGGCTACACCTTC. Protein sequence: CASSFSWTADYGYTF.

This chain joins TRBV13 and TRBJ2-5; 13 bases match TRBD2. With V trimmed by 2 bases and J by 5 bases, 5 bases remained unmatched. Germline loops: CDR1 PRHDT, CDR2 FYEKMQ (reference sequence). This CDR3 spans 16 amino acids. CDR3 DNA: TGTGCCAGCAGCTTACGGCGACTAGCGGGGGGTGAGACCCAGTACTTC. Its protein product is CASSLRRLAGGETQYF.

The CDR3 DNA reads TGCGCCAGCAGCCAAGCCGGGACGTACGATGAAAAACTGTTTTTT. It specifies CASSQAGTYDEKLFF. This chain uses TRBV4-1 with TRBJ1-4; D possibly corresponds to TRBD1 (5 bases). The CDR3 consists of 15 residues. The germline V and J ends were trimmed by 1 base and 6 bases, with 12 bases remaining between them. Germline-derived CDR1 and CDR2 are MGHRA and YSYEKL.

V gene TRBV4-3 combines with J gene TRBJ2-7, with 7 bases identical to TRBD1. Germline trimming cut 3 bases from V and 6 bases from J; bases unmatched to any gene: 5. This CDR3 spans 13 amino acids. Germline V CDR1 and CDR2: LGHNA, YSLEER. The CDR3 protein is CASSQNDRAEQYF. The CDR3 nucleotides read TGCGCCAGCAGCCAGAACGACAGGGCCGAGCAGTACTTC.

The chain links TRBV14 to TRBJ2-3; D is unclear. Deletions cut 4 bases from V and 6 bases from J, with 5 bases between. The germline CDR1 and CDR2 sequences are SGHDN and FVKESK. The CDR3 totals 11 residues. Here the CDR3 DNA reads TGTGCCAGCAGCCTCTACGATACGCAGTATTTT. Residues: CASSLYDTQYF.

This chain uses TRBV5-1 with TRBJ2-7; the D is unclear. The length of the CDR3 is 15 residues. Germline lookup yields CDR1 SGHRS and CDR2 YFSETQ. Trimming left V 3 bases short and J 2 bases short, with 15 bases between. This CDR3 reads CASSSRSELPYEQYF. For the CDR3, the DNA is TGCGCCAGCAGCTCGCGATCAGAACTTCCCTACGAGCAGTACTTC.

V gene TRBV27 combines with J gene TRBJ1-3, with D possibly being TRBD1 (6 bases). V was pared by 7 bases and J by 0 bases, with 13 bases between. Germline assignment: CDR1 MNHEY and CDR2 SMNVEV (reference sequence). CDR3 length equals 15 residues. CDR3 in amino acids: CASMNRVRSGNTIYF. The CDR3, as DNA: TGTGCCAGCATGAACAGGGTCCGCTCTGGAAACACCATATATTTT.

This clone was detected a few times. The chain links TRBV6-1 to TRBJ2-2; D possibly uses TRBD1 or TRBD2 (7 bases each). The germline V gene encodes CDR1 MNHNS and CDR2 SASEGT. CDR3 length: 14 amino acids. The V end lost 7 bases, the J end lost 6 bases, and 15 bases lay between the germline ends. The CDR3 loop reads CASTGRGRAGELFF. The CDR3 DNA follows: TGTGCCAGCACGGGGAGGGGGCGTGCCGGGGAGCTGTTTTTT.

A few counts support this clone. This chain links TRBV23-1 with TRBJ1-6; 10 positions agree with TRBD1. TRBV23-1 is marked as an open reading frame, function uncertain. After removal of 8 bases from V and 9 bases from J, the junction contained 13 bases not matched to a gene. The CDR3 has 16 amino acids. In DNA form, the CDR3 reads TGCGCCAGCCCCCCATTGCCGGGACAGGGGACTTCACCCCTCCACTTT. This codes for CASPPLPGQGTSPLHF.

The rearrangement links TRBV5-6 to TRBJ2-3; 11 bases line up with TRBD2. This CDR3 comprises 15 residues. In germline, CDR1 is SGHDT, CDR2 YYEEEE. The V segment lost 1 base and the J segment 6 bases; nucleotides outside the gene matches: 4. CDR3 sequence reads: CASSLSSGGVDTQYF. The CDR3 DNA sequence: TGTGCCAGCAGCTTGAGTAGCGGGGGGGTGGATACGCAGTATTTT.

Ten or more counts support this clone. The genes are TRBV10-3 and TRBJ2-7; 8 bases agree with TRBD1. V was clipped by 2 bases and J by 6 bases; unmatched bases: 9. Germline V lookup: CDR1 ENHRY, CDR2 SYGVKD. The CDR3 length is 15 residues. The CDR3 is CAISETRTGRREQYF. The DNA for the CDR3 is TGTGCCATCAGTGAGACCCGGACAGGGAGGCGCGAGCAGTACTTC.

This clone came up a few times. This rearrangement joins TRBV2 to TRBJ2-1, with D perhaps TRBD2 (5 bases). The CDR3 extends over 18 amino acids. The V and J ends lost 0 bases and 9 bases respectively, with 24 bases between them. The germline V gene encodes CDR1 SNHLY and CDR2 FYNNEI. CDR3 DNA: TGTGCCAGCAGTGAAGCGCTTGACTTCGCTGGGCGCCGGGGTGAGCAGTTCTTC. Its protein product is CASSEALDFAGRRGEQFF.

This rearrangement joins TRBV19 to TRBJ1-2, with 8 bases identical to TRBD1. Germline CDR1 LNHDA, CDR2 SQIVND (reference sequence). The CDR3 runs 14 residues. With V trimmed by 6 bases and J by 4 bases, 7 bases remained unmatched. CDR3 coding DNA: TGTGCCAGTAGCCCATCAGGGGGCATCTATGGCTACACCTTC. Residues: CASSPSGGIYGYTF. The full variable domain, in which reference TRBV19 and TRBJ1-2 provide the parts outside the CDR3, is DGGITQSPKYLFRKEGQNVTLSCEQNLNHDAMYWYRQDPGQGLRLIYYSQIVNDFQKGDIAEGYSVSREKKESFPLTVTSAQKNPTAFYLCASSPSGGIYGYTFGSGTRLTVV.

V gene TRBV9 combines with J gene TRBJ2-1, with D perhaps TRBD1 (6 bases). V was pared by 3 bases and J by 2 bases, with 12 bases between. The CDR3 totals 15 residues. CDR1 and CDR2 from the germline V gene are SGDLS and YYNGEE. The CDR3: CASSATGITYNEQFF. The CDR3 DNA follows: TGTGCCAGCAGCGCTACAGGGATTACCTACAATGAGCAGTTCTTC.

This chain uses TRBV5-1 with TRBJ1-1, with unresolved D. CDR3 length: 13 residues. Germline V gives CDR1 SGHRS, CDR2 YFSETQ. Trimming stripped 2 bases from V and 5 bases from J, with 10 bases between. The CDR3 coding sequence is TGCGCCAGCAGCTTCAGCCCCAAAACTGAAGCTTTCTTT. This translates into CASSFSPKTEAFF.